This TCR beta chain was recorded in a study of cytomegalovirus exposure and HLA in healthy donors. On the study more broadly: HLA-typed donors were the source of about 85 million unique TCRs held in an early data release.

Whole-study results and caveats: In a later analysis, TCR beta V- and J-gene trimming showed a link to a missense DCLRE1C variant. Productive rates of about 87% or about 30% were seen for most TCR beta V segments in an earlier analysis. Among TCR beta chains, those listed as cytomegalovirus-associated numbered about 160.

Both 60 Vbeta primers and 13 Jbeta primers went into the PCR. The protocol was immunoSEQ multiplex PCR, while the TCRdb copy is restricted to in-frame clones and leaves out a portion. The sample yields 120,000 or so clones, approximately 80% seen once. A few counts support this clone. No antigen is known for it. There are 18 residues in the CDR3. CDR1 KGHSH and CDR2 LQKENI come from the germline V gene. V was clipped by 1 base and J by 9 bases; unmatched bases: 15. This clonotype originated in a man aged 30 to 39 in good health and CMV-seronegative. Material: PBMCs. The V and J genes are TRBV18 and TRBJ2-2; 9 bases are a match to TRBD2. The chain's CDR3 is CASSPRPSSAGGPRELFF. In DNA, the CDR3 is TGTGCCAGCTCACCACGTCCCTCCTCGGCGGGAGGGCCCAGGGAGCTGTTTTTT.